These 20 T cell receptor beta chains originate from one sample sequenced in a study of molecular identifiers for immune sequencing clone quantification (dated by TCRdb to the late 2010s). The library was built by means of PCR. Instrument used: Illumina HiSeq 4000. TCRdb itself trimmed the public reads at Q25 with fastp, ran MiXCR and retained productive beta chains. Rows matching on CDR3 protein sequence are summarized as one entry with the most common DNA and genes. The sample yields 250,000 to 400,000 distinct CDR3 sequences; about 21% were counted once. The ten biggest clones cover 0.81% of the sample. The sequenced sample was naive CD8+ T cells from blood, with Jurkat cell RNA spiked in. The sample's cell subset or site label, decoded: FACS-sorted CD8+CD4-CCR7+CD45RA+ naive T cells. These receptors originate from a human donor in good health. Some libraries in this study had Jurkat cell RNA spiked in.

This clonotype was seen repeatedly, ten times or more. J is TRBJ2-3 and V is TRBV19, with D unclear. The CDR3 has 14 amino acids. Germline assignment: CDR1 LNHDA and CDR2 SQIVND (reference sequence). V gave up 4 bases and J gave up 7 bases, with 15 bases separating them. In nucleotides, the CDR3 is TGTGCCAGTAGTAGCTACGAATCAGGAAATACGCAGTATTTT. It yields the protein CASSSYESGNTQYF. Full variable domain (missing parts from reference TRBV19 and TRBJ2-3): DGGITQSPKYLFRKEGQNVTLSCEQNLNHDAMYWYRQDPGQGLRLIYYSQIVNDFQKGDIAEGYSVSREKKESFPLTVTSAQKNPTAFYLCASSSYESGNTQYFGPGTRLTVL.

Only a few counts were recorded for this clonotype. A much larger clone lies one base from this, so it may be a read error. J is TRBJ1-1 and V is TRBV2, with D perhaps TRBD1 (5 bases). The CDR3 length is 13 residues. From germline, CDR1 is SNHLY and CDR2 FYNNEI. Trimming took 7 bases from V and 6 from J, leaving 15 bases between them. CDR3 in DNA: TGTGCCAGCAAGGATAGGGACCTGGCTGAAGCTTTCTTT. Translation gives CASKDRDLAEAFF.

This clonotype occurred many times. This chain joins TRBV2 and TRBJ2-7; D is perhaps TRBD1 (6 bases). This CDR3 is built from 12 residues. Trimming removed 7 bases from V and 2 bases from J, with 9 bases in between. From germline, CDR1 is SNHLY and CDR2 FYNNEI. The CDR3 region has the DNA TGTGCCAGCATACAGGGCCCCTACGAGCAGTACTTC. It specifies CASIQGPYEQYF.

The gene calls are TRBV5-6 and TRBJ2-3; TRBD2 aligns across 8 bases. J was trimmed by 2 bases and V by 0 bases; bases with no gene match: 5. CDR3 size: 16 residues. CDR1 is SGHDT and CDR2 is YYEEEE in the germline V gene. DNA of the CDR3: TGTGCCAGCAGCTTGGTGTCTAGCGGGCTCACAGATACGCAGTATTTT. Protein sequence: CASSLVSSGLTDTQYF. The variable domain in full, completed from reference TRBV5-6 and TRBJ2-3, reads DAGVTQSPTHLIKTRGQQVTLRCSPKSGHDTVSWYQQALGQGPQFIFQYYEEEERQRGNFPDRFSGHQFPNYSSELNVNALLLGDSALYLCASSLVSSGLTDTQYFGPGTRLTVL.

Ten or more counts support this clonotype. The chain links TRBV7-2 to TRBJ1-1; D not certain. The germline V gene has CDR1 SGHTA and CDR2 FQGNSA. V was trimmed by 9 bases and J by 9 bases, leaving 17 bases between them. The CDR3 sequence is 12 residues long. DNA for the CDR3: TGTGCCAGTACCCCCGGCGGGCTAAAAGCTTTCTTT. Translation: CASTPGGLKAFF.

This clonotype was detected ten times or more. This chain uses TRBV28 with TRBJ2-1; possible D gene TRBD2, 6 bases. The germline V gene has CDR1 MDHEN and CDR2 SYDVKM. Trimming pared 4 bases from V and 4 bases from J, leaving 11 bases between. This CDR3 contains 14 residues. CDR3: CASSSGTVYNEQFF. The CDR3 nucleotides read TGTGCCAGCAGTTCCGGGACTGTGTACAATGAGCAGTTCTTC.

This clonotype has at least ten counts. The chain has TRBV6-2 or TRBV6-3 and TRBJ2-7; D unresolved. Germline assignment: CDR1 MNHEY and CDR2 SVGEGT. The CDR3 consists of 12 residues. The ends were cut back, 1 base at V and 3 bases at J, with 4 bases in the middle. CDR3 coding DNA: TGTGCCAGCAGTTACTTGGACTACGAGCAGTACTTC. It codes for CASSYLDYEQYF.

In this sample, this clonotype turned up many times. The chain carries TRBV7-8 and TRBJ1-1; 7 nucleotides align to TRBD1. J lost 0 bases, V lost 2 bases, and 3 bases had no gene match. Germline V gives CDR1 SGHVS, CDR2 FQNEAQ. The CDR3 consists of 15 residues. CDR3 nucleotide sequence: TGTGCCAGCAGCTTATGGGACAGTATGAACACTGAAGCTTTCTTT. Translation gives CASSLWDSMNTEAFF.

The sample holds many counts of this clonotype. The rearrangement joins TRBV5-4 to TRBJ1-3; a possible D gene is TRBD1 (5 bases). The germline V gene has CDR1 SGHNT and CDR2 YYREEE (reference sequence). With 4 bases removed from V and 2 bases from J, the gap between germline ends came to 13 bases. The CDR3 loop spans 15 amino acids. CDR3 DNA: TGTGCCAGCAGCCCTCCAGGGTCCCCTGGAAACACCATATATTTT. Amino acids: CASSPPGSPGNTIYF.

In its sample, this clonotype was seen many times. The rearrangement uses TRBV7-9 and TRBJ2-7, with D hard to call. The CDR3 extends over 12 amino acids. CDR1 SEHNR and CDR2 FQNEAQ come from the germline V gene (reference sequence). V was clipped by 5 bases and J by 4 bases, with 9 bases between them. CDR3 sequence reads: CASSRLGYEQYF. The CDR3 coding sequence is TGTGCCAGCAGCCGCTTGGGTTACGAGCAGTACTTC.

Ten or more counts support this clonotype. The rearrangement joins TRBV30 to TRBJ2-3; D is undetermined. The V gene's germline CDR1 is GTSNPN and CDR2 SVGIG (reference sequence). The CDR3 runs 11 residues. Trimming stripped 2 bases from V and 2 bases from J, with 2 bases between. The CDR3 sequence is CAWSFTDTQYF. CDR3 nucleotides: TGTGCCTGGAGTTTCACAGATACGCAGTATTTT.

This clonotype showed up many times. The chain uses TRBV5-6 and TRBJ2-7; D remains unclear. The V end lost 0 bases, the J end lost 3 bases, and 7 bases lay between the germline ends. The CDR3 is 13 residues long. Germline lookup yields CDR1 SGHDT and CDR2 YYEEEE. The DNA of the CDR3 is TGTGCCAGCAGCTTGGAGGGTTACTACGAGCAGTACTTC. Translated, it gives CASSLEGYYEQYF.

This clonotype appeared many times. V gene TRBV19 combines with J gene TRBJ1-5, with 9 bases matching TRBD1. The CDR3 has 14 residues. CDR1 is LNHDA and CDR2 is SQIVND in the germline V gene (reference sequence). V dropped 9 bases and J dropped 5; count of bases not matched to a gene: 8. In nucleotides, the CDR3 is TGTGCCAGCCTACAACAGGGGGCGGATCAGCCCCAGCATTTT. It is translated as CASLQQGADQPQHF.

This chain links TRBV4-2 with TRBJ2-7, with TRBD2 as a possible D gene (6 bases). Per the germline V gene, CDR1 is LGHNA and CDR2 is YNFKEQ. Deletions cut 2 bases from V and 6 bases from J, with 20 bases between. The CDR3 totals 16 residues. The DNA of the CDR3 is TGTGCCAGCAGCCAATCGTATACTGGCGGGGTTGGCGAGCAGTACTTC. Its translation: CASSQSYTGGVGEQYF.

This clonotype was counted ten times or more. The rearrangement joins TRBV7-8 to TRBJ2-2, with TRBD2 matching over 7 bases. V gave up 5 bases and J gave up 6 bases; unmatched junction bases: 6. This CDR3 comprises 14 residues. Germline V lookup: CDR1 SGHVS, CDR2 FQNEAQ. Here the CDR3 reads CASSPGTTPGELFF. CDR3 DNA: TGTGCCAGCAGCCCCGGGACTACCCCCGGGGAGCTGTTTTTT.

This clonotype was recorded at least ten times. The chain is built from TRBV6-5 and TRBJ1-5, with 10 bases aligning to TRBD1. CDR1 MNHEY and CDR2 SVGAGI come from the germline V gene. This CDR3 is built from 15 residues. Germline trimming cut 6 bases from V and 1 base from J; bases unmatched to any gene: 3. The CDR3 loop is CASRPGQGSNQPQHF. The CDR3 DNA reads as TGTGCCAGCAGGCCGGGACAGGGGAGCAATCAGCCCCAGCATTTT.

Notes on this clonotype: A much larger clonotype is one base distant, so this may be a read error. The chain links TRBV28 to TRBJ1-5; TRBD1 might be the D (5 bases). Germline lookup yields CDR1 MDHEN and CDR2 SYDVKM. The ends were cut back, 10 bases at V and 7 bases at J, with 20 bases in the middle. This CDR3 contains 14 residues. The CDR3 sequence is CATSLEQGRQPQHF. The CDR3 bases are TGTGCCACCTCCTTGGAGCAGGGCCGGCAGCCCCAGCATTTT.

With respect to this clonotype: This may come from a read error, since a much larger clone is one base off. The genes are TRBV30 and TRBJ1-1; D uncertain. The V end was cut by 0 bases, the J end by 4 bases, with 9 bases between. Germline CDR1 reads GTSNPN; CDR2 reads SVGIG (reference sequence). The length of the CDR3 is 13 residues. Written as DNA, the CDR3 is TGTGCCTGGAGTGTACTGGAGCGCACTGAAGCTTTCTTT. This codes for CAWSVLERTEAFF.

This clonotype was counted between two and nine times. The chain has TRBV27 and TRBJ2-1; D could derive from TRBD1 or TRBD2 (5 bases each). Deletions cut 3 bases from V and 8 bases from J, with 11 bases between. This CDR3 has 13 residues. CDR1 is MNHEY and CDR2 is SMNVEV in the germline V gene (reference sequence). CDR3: CASSFTRGHEQFF. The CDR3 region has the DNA TGTGCCAGCAGTTTTACACGGGGCCATGAGCAGTTCTTC.

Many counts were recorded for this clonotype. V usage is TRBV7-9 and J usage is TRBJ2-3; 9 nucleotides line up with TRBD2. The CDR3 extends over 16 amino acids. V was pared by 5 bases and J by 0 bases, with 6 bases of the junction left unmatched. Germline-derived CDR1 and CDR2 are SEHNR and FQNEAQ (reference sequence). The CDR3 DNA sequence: TGTGCCAGCAGCGGTCTAGCGGGGCTTAGCACAGATACGCAGTATTTT. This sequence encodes CASSGLAGLSTDTQYF.